The 9 T cell receptor beta chains reported below all come from one sample, sequenced in a study of blood T cell repertoires in COVID-19 (dated by TCRdb to the early 2020s). Libraries came from the immunoSEQ multiplex PCR assay. The table was pulled from immuneACCESS by TCRdb, which kept in-frame rearrangements only. Such tables lose some clones; where checked, under half of the loss comes from unresolved V genes, and the rest has no known cause. The sample table contains over 200,000 clones; only one count was recorded for around 90% of them. 5.5% to 8% of the sample belongs to the ten largest clones. Sequencing was done on a sample of peripheral blood. These receptors all stem from a man in his fifties or sixties who had recovered from COVID-19.

The CDR3 DNA reads as TGTGCCACCAGTGATTGGGGGACAGAGGCTTACAATGAGCAGTTCTTC. This translates into CATSDWGTEAYNEQFF. The chain is built from TRBV24-1 and TRBJ2-1; 7 nucleotides align to TRBD1. Germline CDR1 reads KGHDR; CDR2 reads SFDVKD. This CDR3 region has 16 residues. V dropped 2 bases and J dropped 4; count of bases not matched to a gene: 7.

This clone appeared a single time. V usage is TRBV2 and J usage is TRBJ2-2; D is perhaps TRBD2 (5 bases). Trimming removed 4 bases at V and 5 bases at J, with 11 bases between. CDR3 length equals 14 residues. CDR1 and CDR2 from the germline V gene are SNHLY and FYNNEI. The CDR3 loop reads CASSARGFTGELFF. The CDR3 bases are TGTGCCAGCAGTGCTCGGGGTTTTACCGGGGAGCTGTTTTTT.

The chain employs TRBV19 and TRBJ1-2; D is undetermined. This CDR3 contains 12 residues. V was pared by 6 bases and J by 2 bases, with 7 bases between. Germline V gene lookup returns CDR1 LNHDA and CDR2 SQIVND (reference sequence). The CDR3 nucleotides read TGTGCCAGTAGGGGCCCAAACTATGGCTACACCTTC. As protein: CASRGPNYGYTF.

The chain has TRBV7-9 and TRBJ2-3, with D uncertain. The CDR3 is 14 residues long. V lost 0 bases and J lost 1, with 5 bases in between. The germline gives CDR1 SEHNR, CDR2 FQNEAQ (reference sequence). The chain's CDR3 is CASSLASGTDTQYF. CDR3 nucleotides: TGTGCCAGCAGCTTAGCCTCAGGCACAGATACGCAGTATTTT.

The chain uses TRBV6-5 and TRBJ1-5, with D possibly matching TRBD1 (5 bases). The CDR3 has 12 amino acids. V lost 8 bases to trimming and J lost 5 bases, with 10 bases between them. Germline V gene lookup returns CDR1 MNHEY and CDR2 SVGAGI. The CDR3 here is CASDRGDQPQHF. CDR3 DNA sequence: TGTGCCAGCGATCGGGGGGATCAGCCCCAGCATTTT.

The J gene is TRBJ1-2, the V gene TRBV5-4; 8 bases fit TRBD1. The V segment lost 6 bases and the J segment 7 bases; nucleotides outside the gene matches: 11. Germline V gene data show CDR1 as SGHNT and CDR2 as YYREEE (reference sequence). The CDR3 covers 14 residues. The DNA of the CDR3 is TGTGCCAGCACCCCCGCAGGGGGCATCTCTGGCTACACCTTC. It yields the protein CASTPAGGISGYTF.

The genes are TRBV9 and TRBJ2-1; 10 nucleotides align to TRBD1. The CDR3 totals 18 residues. V shed 3 bases and J 7 bases; nucleotides not matched to a gene: 16. Per germline, CDR1 SGDLS and CDR2 YYNGEE. CDR3 amino acids: CASSAALPGTGVRNEQFF. The CDR3 DNA is TGTGCCAGCAGCGCCGCCCTCCCCGGGACAGGGGTACGGAATGAGCAGTTCTTC. The variable domain in full, with the rest retrieved from reference TRBV9 and TRBJ2-1, is DSGVTQTPKHLITATGQRVTLRCSPRSGDLSVYWYQQSLDQGLQFLIQYYNGEERAKGNILERFSAQQFPDLHSELNLSSLELGDSALYFCASSAALPGTGVRNEQFFGPGTRLTVL.

The rearrangement uses TRBV19 and TRBJ2-2; 8 bases match TRBD2. V shed 7 bases and J 5 bases; nucleotides not matched to a gene: 12. CDR1 and CDR2 (germline): LNHDA, SQIVND (reference sequence). This CDR3 comprises 16 residues. The CDR3 DNA sequence: TGTGCCAGTACCCCCGGGGGCGGGAGGAGGACCGGGGAGCTGTTTTTT. Encoded protein: CASTPGGGRRTGELFF. Together with reference TRBV19 and TRBJ2-2, the CDR3 gives the full variable domain: DGGITQSPKYLFRKEGQNVTLSCEQNLNHDAMYWYRQDPGQGLRLIYYSQIVNDFQKGDIAEGYSVSREKKESFPLTVTSAQKNPTAFYLCASTPGGGRRTGELFFGEGSRLTVL.

The chain uses TRBV11-1 and TRBJ2-7; D not resolved. Trimming cost V 1 base and J 0 bases, with 7 bases left between them. This CDR3 is built from 14 residues. Per germline, CDR1 SGHAT and CDR2 FQDESV (reference sequence). This chain's CDR3 is CASSLEPNSYEQYF. The CDR3 DNA is TGTGCCAGCAGCTTAGAACCTAACTCCTACGAGCAGTACTTC. Using reference TRBV11-1 and TRBJ2-7 for the parts outside the CDR3, the full variable domain is EAEVAQSPRYKITEKSQAVAFWCDPISGHATLYWYRQILGQGPELLVQFQDESVVDDSQLPKDRFSAERLKGVDSTLKIQPAELGDSAMYLCASSLEPNSYEQYFGPGTRLTVT.